The clone carrying this T cell receptor beta chain was counted only a few times. What it recognizes is unknown. This entry belongs to a study of T cell repertoires in cytomegalovirus infection. Study as a whole: Through public TCR beta signatures, both CMV infection and matching HLA type were indicated. Study-wide results and caveats: HLA-C-restricted, CMV-specific TCR beta clonotypes were dominant ex vivo. Public TCR beta family frequency separated CMV-and-HLA carriers, including in an independent cohort.

This CDR3 has 20 amino acids. The J segment lost 3 bases and the V segment lost 2 bases, leaving 14 bases of the junction unmatched. Germline V gene sequence: CDR1 MNHNY, CDR2 SVGAGI (reference sequence). TCRdb reprocessed the reads via MiXCR and lists one record per CDR3 protein. The sample shows roughly 230,000 distinct CDR3 sequences, roughly 22% of them seen only once. The clonotype was recovered from a human donor in good health (CMV status not recorded). Some clones in this sample may be carry-over from other donors' samples. The rearrangement uses TRBV6-6 and TRBJ2-2; 11 bases map to TRBD2. Sequencing was carried out using CD8+ T cells from PBMCs. The DNA for the CDR3 is TGTGCCAGCAGTTACCCACCCGGGACTAGCGGCCTCCGAGACACCGGGGAGCTGTTTTTT. Encoded protein: CASSYPPGTSGLRDTGELFF.